One sample yielded the 4 T cell receptor beta chains listed below, sequenced in a study of T cells in Graves' hyperthyroidism and ophthalmopathy (dated by TCRdb to the late 2010s). The library was generated by multiplex PCR. Sequencing relied on an Illumina HiSeq 2000. The TCR beta CDR3 regions were amplified from RNA transcripts. A first-round RT-PCR of the TCR CDR3 used the HTBI primer set with the Qiagen OneStep RT-PCR kit. The raw public reads went through TCRdb reprocessing: fastp at Q25, MiXCR clone calling, in-frame beta chains kept. Every CDR3 protein is listed once, alongside the most common genes and DNA of its rows. This sample holds roughly 550,000 distinct CDR3 sequences; about 16% were observed only once. Less than 30% of the sample is held by the ten biggest clonotypes. Sequencing used blood. Receptors originate from a woman under 40 with Graves' ophthalmopathy.

The chain joins TRBV4-1 to TRBJ2-1; D possibly uses TRBD1 or TRBD2 (6 bases each). The CDR3 loop spans 14 amino acids. Germline lookup yields CDR1 MGHRA and CDR2 YSYEKL. V lost 2 bases to trimming and J lost 9 bases, with 14 bases between them. The CDR3 spells CASSQQEGGTEQFF. For the CDR3, the DNA is TGCGCCAGCAGCCAACAAGAGGGGGGAACTGAGCAGTTCTTC.

V is TRBV7-3 and J is TRBJ2-2, with D perhaps TRBD1 (5 bases). Germline CDR1 SGHTA, CDR2 FQGTGA. There are 17 residues in the CDR3. Trimming removed 2 bases at V and 0 bases at J, with 13 bases between. As DNA, the CDR3 is TGTGCCAGCAGCTTAGTCAACCAGGGCGCGAACACCGGGGAGCTGTTTTTT. Protein sequence: CASSLVNQGANTGELFF.

This clonotype has more than one count but fewer than ten. This chain links TRBV5-6 with TRBJ1-6; D is perhaps TRBD1 (5 bases). This CDR3 has 16 residues. V shed 1 base and J shed 7 bases, with 15 bases lying between them. Per germline, CDR1 SGHDT and CDR2 YYEEEE. The CDR3 region is CASSLNYRRQNSPLHF. The CDR3, as DNA: TGTGCCAGCAGCTTGAACTACAGGCGCCAAAATTCACCCCTCCACTTT.

This clonotype was recorded many times. This chain joins TRBV20-1 and TRBJ2-1, with TRBD2 matching over 8 bases. The CDR3 contains 15 residues. Per the germline V gene, CDR1 is DFQATT and CDR2 is SNEGSKA (reference sequence). V lost 3 bases and J lost 5; bases outside the gene matches: 9. The CDR3 bases are TGCAGTGCTAGGGGGGGACTAGTGGGCCACAATGAGCAGTTCTTC. It codes for CSARGGLVGHNEQFF.